Each of the 3 T cell receptor beta chains below was sequenced from the same sample in a study of shared clonotypes between healthy human individuals. Sequenced by immunoSEQ multiplex PCR; TCRdb stores in-frame clones only, minus some. The data hold over a million clones, with around 97% observed a single time. Specimen: naive CD4+ T cells sorted from blood. Noted subset: CD45RA+ positively selected. These receptors originate from a man aged 30 to 45 in good health.

V is TRBV5-5 and J is TRBJ2-1, with TRBD2 matching over 11 bases. Germline V gene data show CDR1 as SGHKS and CDR2 as YYEKEE (reference sequence). The CDR3 consists of 18 residues. The V and J ends lost 1 base and 4 bases, in that order; junction bases with no gene match: 10. CDR3 sequence (DNA): TGTGCCAGCAGCTTGCCCGCTCGGACTAGCGGGCTTTACAATGAGCAGTTCTTC. Translation: CASSLPARTSGLYNEQFF. Complete variable domain (other parts from reference TRBV5-5 and TRBJ2-1): DAGVTQSPTHLIKTRGQQVTLRCSPISGHKSVSWYQQVLGQGPQFIFQYYEKEERGRGNFPDRFSARQFPNYSSELNVNALLLGDSALYLCASSLPARTSGLYNEQFFGPGTRLTVL.

This sequence joins TRBV7-3 and TRBJ1-2, with D tentatively TRBD1 (6 bases). Germline V gives CDR1 SGHTA, CDR2 FQGTGA. The CDR3 contains 14 residues. V dropped 6 bases and J dropped 8 bases, with 19 bases sitting between them. CDR3 bases: TGTGCCAGCAGTCCCCAGGGGCAACCCGGGGGCTACACCTTC. It encodes CASSPQGQPGGYTF. The full variable domain, completed using reference TRBV7-3 and TRBJ1-2, is GAGVSQTPSNKVTEKGKYVELRCDPISGHTALYWYRQSLGQGPEFLIYFQGTGAADDSGLPNDRFFAVRPEGSVSTLKIQRTERGDSAVYLCASSPQGQPGGYTFGSGTRLTVV.

V usage is TRBV6-1 and J usage is TRBJ1-4, with 10 bases lining up with TRBD1. After removal of 6 bases from V and 8 bases from J, the junction contained 9 bases not matched to a gene. CDR1 MNHNS and CDR2 SASEGT come from the germline V gene. The length of the CDR3 is 15 residues. The CDR3 loop reads CASSPRQGAGEKLFF. CDR3 sequence (DNA): TGTGCCAGCAGCCCCCGACAGGGGGCAGGCGAAAAACTGTTTTTT.